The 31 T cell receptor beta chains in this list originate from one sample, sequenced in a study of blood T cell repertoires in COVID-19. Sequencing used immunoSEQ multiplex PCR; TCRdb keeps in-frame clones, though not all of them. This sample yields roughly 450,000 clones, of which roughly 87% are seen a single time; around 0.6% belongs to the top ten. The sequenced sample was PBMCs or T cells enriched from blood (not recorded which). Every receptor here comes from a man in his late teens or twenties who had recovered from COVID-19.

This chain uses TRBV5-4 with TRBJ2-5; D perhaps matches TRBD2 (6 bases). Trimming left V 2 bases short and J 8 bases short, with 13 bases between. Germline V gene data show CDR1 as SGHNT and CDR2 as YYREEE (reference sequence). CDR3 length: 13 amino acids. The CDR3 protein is CASSFRPGDTQYF. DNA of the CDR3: TGTGCCAGCAGCTTCCGGCCGGGGGACACCCAGTACTTC.

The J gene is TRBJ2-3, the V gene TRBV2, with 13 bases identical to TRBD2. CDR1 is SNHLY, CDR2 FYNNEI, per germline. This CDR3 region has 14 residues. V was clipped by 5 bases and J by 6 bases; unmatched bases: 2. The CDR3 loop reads CASSMTSGRDTQYF. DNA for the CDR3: TGTGCCAGCAGTATGACTAGCGGGAGGGATACGCAGTATTTT.

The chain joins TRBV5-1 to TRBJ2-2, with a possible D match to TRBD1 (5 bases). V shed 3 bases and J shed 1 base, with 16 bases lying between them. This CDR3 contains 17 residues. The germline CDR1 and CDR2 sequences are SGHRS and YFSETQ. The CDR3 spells CASSSRIDSLNTGELFF. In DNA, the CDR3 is TGCGCCAGCAGCTCCCGAATTGACAGCCTGAACACCGGGGAGCTGTTTTTT.

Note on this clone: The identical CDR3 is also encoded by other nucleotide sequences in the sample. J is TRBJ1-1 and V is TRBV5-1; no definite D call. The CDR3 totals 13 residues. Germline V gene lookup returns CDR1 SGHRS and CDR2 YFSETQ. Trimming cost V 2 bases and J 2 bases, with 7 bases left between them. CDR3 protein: CASSFRENTEAFF. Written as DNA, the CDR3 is TGCGCCAGCAGCTTTCGGGAAAACACTGAAGCTTTCTTT.

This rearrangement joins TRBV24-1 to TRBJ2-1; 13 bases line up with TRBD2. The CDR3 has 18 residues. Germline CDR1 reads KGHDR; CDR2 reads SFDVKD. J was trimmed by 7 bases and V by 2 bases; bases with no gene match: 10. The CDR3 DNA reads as TGTGCCACCAGTGATTCAGGACTAGCGGGAGTCTTATGGAATGAGCAGTTCTTC. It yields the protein CATSDSGLAGVLWNEQFF.

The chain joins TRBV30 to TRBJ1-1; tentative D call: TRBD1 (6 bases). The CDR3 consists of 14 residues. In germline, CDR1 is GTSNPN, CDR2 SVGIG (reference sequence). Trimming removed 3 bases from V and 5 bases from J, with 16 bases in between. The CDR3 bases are TGTGCCTGGAGCCACAGGGCCAGGAGGACTGAAGCTTTCTTT. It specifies CAWSHRARRTEAFF.

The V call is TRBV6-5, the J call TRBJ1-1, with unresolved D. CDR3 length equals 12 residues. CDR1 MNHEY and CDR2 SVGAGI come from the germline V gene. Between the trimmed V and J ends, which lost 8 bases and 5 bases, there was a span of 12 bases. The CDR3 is CASWRERTEAFF. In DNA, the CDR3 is TGTGCCAGCTGGAGGGAACGGACTGAAGCTTTCTTT.

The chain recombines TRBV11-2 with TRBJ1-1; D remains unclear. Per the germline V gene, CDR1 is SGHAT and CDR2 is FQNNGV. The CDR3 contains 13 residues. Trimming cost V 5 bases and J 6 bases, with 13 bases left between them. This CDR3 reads CASSAPREAEAFF. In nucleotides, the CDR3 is TGTGCCAGCAGCGCGCCTAGGGAGGCTGAAGCTTTCTTT. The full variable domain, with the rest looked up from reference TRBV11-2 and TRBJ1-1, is EAGVAQSPRYKIIEKRQSVAFWCNPISGHATLYWYQQILGQGPKLLIQFQNNGVVDDSQLPKDRFSAERLKGVDSTLKIQPAKLEDSAVYLCASSAPREAEAFFGQGTRLTVV.

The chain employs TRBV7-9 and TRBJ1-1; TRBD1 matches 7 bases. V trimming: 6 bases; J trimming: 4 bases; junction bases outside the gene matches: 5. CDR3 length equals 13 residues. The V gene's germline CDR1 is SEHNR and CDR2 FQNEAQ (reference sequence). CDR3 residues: CASRSTGVTEAFF. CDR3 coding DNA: TGTGCCAGCAGATCTACAGGGGTCACTGAAGCTTTCTTT.

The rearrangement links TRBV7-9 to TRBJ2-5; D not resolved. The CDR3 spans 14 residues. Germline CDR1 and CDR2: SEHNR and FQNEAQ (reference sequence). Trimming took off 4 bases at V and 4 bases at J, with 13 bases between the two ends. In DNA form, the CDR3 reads TGTGCCAGCAGCTCGTCAGTAGCATCAGAGACCCAGTACTTC. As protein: CASSSSVASETQYF.

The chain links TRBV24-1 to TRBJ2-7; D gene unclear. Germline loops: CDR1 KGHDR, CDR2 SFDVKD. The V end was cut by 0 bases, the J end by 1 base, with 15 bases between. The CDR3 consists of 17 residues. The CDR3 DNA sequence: TGTGCCACCAGTGATTTGTATCACCTAGACGGGTCCTACGAGCAGTACTTC. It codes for CATSDLYHLDGSYEQYF.

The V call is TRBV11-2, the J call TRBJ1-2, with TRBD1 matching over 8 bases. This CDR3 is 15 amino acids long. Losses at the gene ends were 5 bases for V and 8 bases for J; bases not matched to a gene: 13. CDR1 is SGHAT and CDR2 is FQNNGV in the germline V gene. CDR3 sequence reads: CASSPTWGQAEGYTF. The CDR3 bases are TGTGCCAGCAGCCCGACCTGGGGACAGGCGGAAGGCTACACCTTC.

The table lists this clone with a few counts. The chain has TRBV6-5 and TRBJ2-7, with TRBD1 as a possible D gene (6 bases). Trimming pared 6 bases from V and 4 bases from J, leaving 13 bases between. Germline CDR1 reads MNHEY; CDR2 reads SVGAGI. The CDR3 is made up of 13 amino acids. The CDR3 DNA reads TGTGCCAGCAGCGCGGACAGCGCTTACGAGCAGTACTTC. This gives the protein CASSADSAYEQYF.

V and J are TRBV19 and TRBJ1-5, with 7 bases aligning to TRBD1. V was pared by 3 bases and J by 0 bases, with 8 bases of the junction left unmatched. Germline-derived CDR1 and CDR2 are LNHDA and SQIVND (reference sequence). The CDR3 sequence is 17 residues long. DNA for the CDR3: TGTGCCAGTAGTATCCGACCGGGGACAGCTAGCAATCAGCCCCAGCATTTT. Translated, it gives CASSIRPGTASNQPQHF.

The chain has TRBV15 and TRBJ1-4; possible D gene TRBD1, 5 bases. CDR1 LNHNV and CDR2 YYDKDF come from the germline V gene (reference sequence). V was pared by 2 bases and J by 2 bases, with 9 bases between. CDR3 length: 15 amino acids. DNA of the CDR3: TGTGCCACCAGCAGACAGGGCTCCACTAATGAAAAACTGTTTTTT. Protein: CATSRQGSTNEKLFF. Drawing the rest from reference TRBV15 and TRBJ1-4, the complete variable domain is DAMVIQNPRYQVTQFGKPVTLSCSQTLNHNVMYWYQQKSSQAPKLLFHYYDKDFNNEADTPDNFQSRRPNTSFCFLDIRSPGLGDTAMYLCATSRQGSTNEKLFFGSGTQLSVL.

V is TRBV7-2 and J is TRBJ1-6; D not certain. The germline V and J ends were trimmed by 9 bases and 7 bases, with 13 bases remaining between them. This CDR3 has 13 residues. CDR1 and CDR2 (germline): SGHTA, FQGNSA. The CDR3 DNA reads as TGTGCCAGTTCGTGGGCAGAGAATTCACCCCTCCACTTT. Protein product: CASSWAENSPLHF.

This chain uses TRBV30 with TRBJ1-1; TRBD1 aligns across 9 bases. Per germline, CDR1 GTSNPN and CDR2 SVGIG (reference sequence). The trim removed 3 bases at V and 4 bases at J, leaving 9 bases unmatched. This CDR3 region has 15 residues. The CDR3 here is CAWRIRDRVVTEAFF. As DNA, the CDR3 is TGTGCCTGGAGAATCCGGGACAGGGTTGTCACTGAAGCTTTCTTT.

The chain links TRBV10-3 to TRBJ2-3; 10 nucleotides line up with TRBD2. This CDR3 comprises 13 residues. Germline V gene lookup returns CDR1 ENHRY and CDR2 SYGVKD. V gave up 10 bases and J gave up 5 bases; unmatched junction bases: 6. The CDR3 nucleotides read TGTGCCACCCAAATAGCGGGAGGAGATACGCAGTATTTT. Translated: CATQIAGGDTQYF.

CDR3: CASSPINGGRLGYTF. The CDR3 DNA follows: TGTGCCAGCAGCCCCATTAATGGGGGCCGGCTTGGCTACACCTTC. J is TRBJ1-2 and V is TRBV7-3, with D maybe TRBD1 (6 bases). The germline V and J ends were trimmed by 5 bases and 7 bases, with 20 bases remaining between them. Germline assignment: CDR1 SGHTA and CDR2 FQGTGA. The CDR3 extends over 15 amino acids.

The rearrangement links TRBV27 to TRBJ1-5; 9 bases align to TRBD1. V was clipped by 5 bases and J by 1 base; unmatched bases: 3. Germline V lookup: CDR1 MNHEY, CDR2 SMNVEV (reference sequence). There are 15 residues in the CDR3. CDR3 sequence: CASSLQGASNQPQHF. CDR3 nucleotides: TGTGCCAGCAGTCTACAGGGGGCAAGCAATCAGCCCCAGCATTTT.

Here the CDR3 DNA reads TGTGCCAGCAGCTCAACAGGGGAGGCTAGCACTGAAGCTTTCTTT. It specifies CASSSTGEASTEAFF. The rearrangement joins TRBV7-9 to TRBJ1-1, with 7 positions matching TRBD1. The CDR3 sequence is 15 residues long. J was trimmed by 4 bases and V by 4 bases; bases with no gene match: 9. Germline CDR1 and CDR2: SEHNR and FQNEAQ (reference sequence).

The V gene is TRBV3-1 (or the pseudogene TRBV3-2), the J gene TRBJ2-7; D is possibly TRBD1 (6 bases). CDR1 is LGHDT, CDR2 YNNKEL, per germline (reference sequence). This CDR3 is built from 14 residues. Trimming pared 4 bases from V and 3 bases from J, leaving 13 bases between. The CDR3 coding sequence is TGTGCCAGCAGCCCGCAGGGGTTGGACTACGAGCAGTACTTC. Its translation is CASSPQGLDYEQYF.

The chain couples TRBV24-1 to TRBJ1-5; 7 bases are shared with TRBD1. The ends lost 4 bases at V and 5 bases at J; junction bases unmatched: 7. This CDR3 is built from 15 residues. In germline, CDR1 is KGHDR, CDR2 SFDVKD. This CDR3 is CATSEIDRVHQPQHF. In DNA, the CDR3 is TGTGCCACCAGTGAAATCGACAGGGTCCATCAGCCCCAGCATTTT.

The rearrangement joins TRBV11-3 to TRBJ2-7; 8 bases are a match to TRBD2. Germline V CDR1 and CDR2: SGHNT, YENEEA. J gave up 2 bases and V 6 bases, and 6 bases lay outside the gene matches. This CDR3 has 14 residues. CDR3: CASSLAGGAYEQYF. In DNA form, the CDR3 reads TGTGCCAGCAGTCTAGCCGGGGGGGCCTACGAGCAGTACTTC.

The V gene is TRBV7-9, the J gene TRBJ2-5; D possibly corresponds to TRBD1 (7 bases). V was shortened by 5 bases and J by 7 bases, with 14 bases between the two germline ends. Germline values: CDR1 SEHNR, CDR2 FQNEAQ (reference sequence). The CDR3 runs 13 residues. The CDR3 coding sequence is TGTGCCAGCAGCCGGGGGACAGAGTGGACCCAGTACTTC. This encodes CASSRGTEWTQYF.

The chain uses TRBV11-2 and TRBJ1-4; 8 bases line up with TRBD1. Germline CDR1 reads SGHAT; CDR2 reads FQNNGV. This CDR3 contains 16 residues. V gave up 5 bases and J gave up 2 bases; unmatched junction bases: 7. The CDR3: CASSAQGVPTNEKLFF. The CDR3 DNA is TGTGCCAGCAGCGCACAGGGGGTCCCGACTAATGAAAAACTGTTTTTT.

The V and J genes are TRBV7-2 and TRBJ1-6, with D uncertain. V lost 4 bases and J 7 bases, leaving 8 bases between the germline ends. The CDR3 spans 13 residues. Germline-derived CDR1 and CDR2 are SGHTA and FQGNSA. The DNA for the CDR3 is TGTGCCAGCAGCTCCGTGTCGAATTCACCCCTCCACTTT. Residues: CASSSVSNSPLHF.

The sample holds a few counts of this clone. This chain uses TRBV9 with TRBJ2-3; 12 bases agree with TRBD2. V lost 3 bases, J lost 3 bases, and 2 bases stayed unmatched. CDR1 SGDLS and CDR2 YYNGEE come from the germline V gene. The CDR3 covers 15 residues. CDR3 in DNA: TGTGCCAGCAGCGCTAGCGGGGGGGCGACAGATACGCAGTATTTT. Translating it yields CASSASGGATDTQYF.

The CDR3 DNA is TGTGCCAGCAGCTCAAGATTCGGTAGTTTAGGAGGTGAAAAACTGTTTTTT. Amino acids: CASSSRFGSLGGEKLFF. The chain employs TRBV11-3 and TRBJ1-4; D is undetermined. Germline V CDR1 and CDR2: SGHNT, YENEEA. Deletions cut 4 bases from V and 7 bases from J, with 22 bases between. CDR3 size: 17 residues.

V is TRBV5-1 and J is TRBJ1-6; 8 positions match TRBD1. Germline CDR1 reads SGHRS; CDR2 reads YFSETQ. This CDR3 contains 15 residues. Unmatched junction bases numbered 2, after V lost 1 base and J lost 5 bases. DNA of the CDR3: TGCGCCAGCAGCTTGCCGACAGGGGATAATTCACCCCTCCACTTT. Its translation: CASSLPTGDNSPLHF.

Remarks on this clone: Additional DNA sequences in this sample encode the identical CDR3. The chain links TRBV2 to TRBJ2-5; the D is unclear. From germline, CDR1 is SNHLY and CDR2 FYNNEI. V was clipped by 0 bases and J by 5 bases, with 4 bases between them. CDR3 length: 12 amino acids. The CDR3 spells CASSEARETQYF. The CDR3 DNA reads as TGTGCCAGCAGTGAAGCGCGCGAGACCCAGTACTTC.